A single sample gave rise to the 5 T cell receptor beta chains below, sequenced in a study of CD8 T cells in Susac syndrome (dated by TCRdb to between 2018 and 2021). Receptor libraries were prepared by the immunoSEQ multiplex PCR assay. RNA was extracted with the RNeasy kit and about 0.45 to 1 ug was reverse transcribed using random hexamers. TCRdb handled the public reads itself, with Q25 trimming in fastp and clone calling in MiXCR, and kept productive beta chains. Each record represents a unique CDR3 protein, reported with the most common genes and DNA among its rows. In all, the sample holds about 150,000 distinct CDR3 sequences, and approximately 95% of those were seen once. The ten largest make up over 0.095% of the sample. Sequenced: CD4+ T cells from PBMCs. All receptors derive from a human donor with multiple sclerosis.

V is TRBV11-2 and J is TRBJ1-5; possibly TRBD1 for D (5 bases). Trimming took off 1 base at V and 7 bases at J, with 14 bases between the two ends. There are 15 residues in the CDR3. CDR1 and CDR2 (germline): SGHAT, FQNNGV. The CDR3 region is CASSLGQGFWQPQHF. CDR3 nucleotide sequence: TGTGCCAGCAGCTTAGGCCAGGGTTTTTGGCAGCCCCAGCATTTT.

For the CDR3, the DNA is TGTGCCAGCAGCCATGGAGAGAAGGCTTTCTTT. Translation gives CASSHGEKAFF. The chain joins TRBV7-9 to TRBJ1-1, with no clear D. Trimming removed 5 bases from V and 11 bases from J, with 12 bases in between. The germline V gene encodes CDR1 SEHNR and CDR2 FQNEAQ (reference sequence). The CDR3 is 11 residues long.

CDR3 region: CAWSVYNEQFF. As DNA, the CDR3 is TGTGCCTGGAGCGTTTACAATGAGCAGTTCTTC. The J gene is TRBJ2-1, the V gene TRBV30; D call uncertain. The CDR3 covers 11 residues. Deletions cut 3 bases from V and 4 bases from J, with 4 bases between. Germline V CDR1 and CDR2: GTSNPN, SVGIG (reference sequence).

CDR3 protein: CASSHPRGQETQYF. CDR3 in DNA: TGCGCCAGCAGCCATCCCCGGGGACAAGAGACCCAGTACTTC. V is TRBV5-1 and J is TRBJ2-5, with D tentatively TRBD2 (5 bases). The V end was cut by 4 bases, the J end by 2 bases, with 12 bases between. CDR3 size: 14 residues. Germline assignment: CDR1 SGHRS and CDR2 YFSETQ.

The V gene is TRBV7-3, the J gene TRBJ2-3; TRBD2 matches at 9 bases. The CDR3 length is 14 residues. After removal of 4 bases from V and 6 bases from J, the junction contained 5 bases not matched to a gene. Germline assignment: CDR1 SGHTA and CDR2 FQGTGA. The CDR3 loop is CASSSHSGSDTQYF. CDR3 nucleotides: TGTGCCAGCAGCTCCCATAGCGGGAGCGATACGCAGTATTTT. The whole variable domain, remainder taken from reference TRBV7-3 and TRBJ2-3, is GAGVSQTPSNKVTEKGKYVELRCDPISGHTALYWYRQSLGQGPEFLIYFQGTGAADDSGLPNDRFFAVRPEGSVSTLKIQRTERGDSAVYLCASSSHSGSDTQYFGPGTRLTVL.